The clone carrying this T cell receptor beta chain occurred many times. Its cognate antigen is unknown. The CDR3 loop spans 14 amino acids. Between the trimmed V and J ends, which lost 0 bases and 3 bases, there was a span of 8 bases. Germline-derived CDR1 and CDR2 are MNHEY and SMNVEV (reference sequence). The data belong to a study of glioma-infiltrating T cells. Study-wide findings and caveats: Non-neoplastic patients had below-expected tissue-blood divergence, while all gliomas exceeded expectation.

The iRepertoire nested amplicon-rescue multiplex PCR amplified TCR alpha and beta CDR3s from RNA. For one-step reverse transcription and amplification, about 90-400 ng of tissue mRNA or PBMC total RNA was used. TCRdb independently ran MiXCR on the multiplex PCR reads; one entry per CDR3 protein. This table holds 100,000 to 150,000 distinct CDR3 sequences, about 23% found once. The chain recombines TRBV27 with TRBJ1-1; D remains unclear. Specimen: glioma tissue, nonneoplastic brain tissue, or PBMCs (not recorded which). This clonotype was obtained from a human donor with low-grade glioma or glioblastoma, undergoing nonglioma brain surgery, or in good health (not recorded which). The CDR3 coding sequence is TGTGCCAGCAGTTTATCGGGCAGTTACACTGAAGCTTTCTTT. As protein: CASSLSGSYTEAFF.